The T cell receptor (beta chain) under discussion was sequenced for a study of shared clonotypes between healthy human individuals. Using immunoSEQ multiplex PCR, the repertoire was profiled, and TCRdb retains in-frame clones only, with some absent. The profile shows 550,000 to 850,000 clones, over 55% of them singletons. V was clipped by 4 bases and J by 9 bases; unmatched bases: 8. This CDR3 comprises 14 residues. Germline CDR1 is MNHEY and CDR2 is SVGAGI. The chain is built from TRBV6-5 and TRBJ2-1, with TRBD1 matching over 8 bases. The sequenced sample was memory CD4+ T cells sorted from blood. Subset: CD45RA-negative fraction. This sequence was found in a woman younger than 45 in good health. For the CDR3, the DNA is TGTGCCAGCAGTTCGCGGACAGGGTTAGGTGAGCAGTTCTTC. This encodes CASSSRTGLGEQFF.